The 29 T cell receptor beta chains below were found in one sample sequenced in a study of blood T cell repertoires in COVID-19. Data came from immunoSEQ multiplex PCR; TCRdb stores just in-frame clones and leaves some out. The data show tens of thousands of clones, around nine tenths seen once. Sequenced sample: peripheral blood. These receptors originate from a man between 60 and 70 years old with acute or convalescent COVID-19.

This clone was seen a few times. This chain joins TRBV6-5 and TRBJ1-1, with 9 positions matching TRBD1. V trimming: 2 bases; J trimming: 4 bases; junction bases outside the gene matches: 2. Germline-derived CDR1 and CDR2 are MNHEY and SVGAGI. This CDR3 contains 14 residues. The CDR3 here is CASSYGTGPTEAFF. The CDR3 region has the DNA TGTGCCAGCAGTTACGGGACAGGGCCCACTGAAGCTTTCTTT.

This chain connects TRBV4-3 to TRBJ1-4; TRBD1 might be the D (6 bases). Trimming removed 4 bases from V and 8 bases from J, with 14 bases in between. CDR1 and CDR2 (germline): LGHNA, YSLEER. The CDR3 has 14 residues. CDR3 bases: TGCGCCAGCAGCCGTGCAGGGGTAGGGGAAAAACTGTTTTTT. Its protein is CASSRAGVGEKLFF.

V usage is TRBV2 and J usage is TRBJ1-2; a possible D gene is TRBD1 (6 bases). The CDR3 length is 15 residues. Germline CDR1 and CDR2: SNHLY and FYNNEI. V was clipped by 0 bases and J by 4 bases, with 12 bases between them. CDR3 DNA sequence: TGTGCCAGCAGTGAAGCGCGAAAGGACAGCTATGGCTACACCTTC. This gives the protein CASSEARKDSYGYTF.

The J gene is TRBJ2-5, the V gene TRBV9; D gene uncertain. From germline, CDR1 is SGDLS and CDR2 YYNGEE. CDR3 length: 14 residues. Deletions cut 0 bases from V and 5 bases from J, with 11 bases between. CDR3 DNA sequence: TGTGCCAGCAGCGTAGGGCCTAGAAGTGAGACCCAGTACTTC. Encoded protein: CASSVGPRSETQYF.

The chain is built from TRBV19 and TRBJ2-1; perhaps TRBD1 as D (6 bases). Trimming shortened V by 7 bases and J by 7 bases, and 20 bases separated the two germline ends. The CDR3 runs 15 residues. Germline lookup yields CDR1 LNHDA and CDR2 SQIVND (reference sequence). CDR3 region: CASTTMGAKSNEQFF. In DNA, the CDR3 is TGTGCCAGTACCACCATGGGGGCAAAATCGAATGAGCAGTTCTTC.

The J gene is TRBJ1-5, the V gene TRBV4-2, with a weak D call TRBD1 (5 bases). The V end was cut by 1 base, the J end by 2 bases, with 9 bases between. Germline V CDR1 and CDR2: LGHNA, YNFKEQ. CDR3 length equals 15 residues. The CDR3 DNA reads TGTGCCAGCAGCCAAGGGCAGGGTGGCAATCAGCCCCAGCATTTT. It translates to CASSQGQGGNQPQHF.

V usage is TRBV9 and J usage is TRBJ1-3; 7 bases match TRBD1. CDR3 length: 18 amino acids. The ends lost 0 bases at V and 3 bases at J; junction bases unmatched: 12. Germline V gene sequence: CDR1 SGDLS, CDR2 YYNGEE. The CDR3 nucleotides are TGTGCCAGCAGCGTAGGGGGGTCGGCACAGGGGCTTGGAAACACCATATATTTT. It codes for CASSVGGSAQGLGNTIYF.

The rearrangement links TRBV11-2 to TRBJ2-7; 8 bases map to TRBD1. The CDR3 totals 16 residues. Germline CDR1 SGHAT, CDR2 FQNNGV. The J segment lost 4 bases and the V segment lost 5 bases, leaving 13 bases of the junction unmatched. CDR3 in amino acids: CASSAFRGRGKYEQYF. In DNA form, the CDR3 reads TGTGCCAGCAGCGCATTCAGGGGGCGAGGAAAATACGAGCAGTACTTC.

J is TRBJ1-5 and V is TRBV10-3, with D unresolved. From germline, CDR1 is ENHRY and CDR2 SYGVKD. Trimming took off 0 bases at V and 7 bases at J, with 7 bases between the two ends. The CDR3 loop spans 13 amino acids. CDR3 sequence (DNA): TGTGCCATCAGTGAGTCGGCGGGGCAGCCCCAGCATTTT. This encodes CAISESAGQPQHF.

The chain combines TRBV30 with TRBJ1-1; D gene unclear. V was shortened by 0 bases and J by 5 bases, with 4 bases between the two germline ends. Germline CDR1 is GTSNPN and CDR2 is SVGIG (reference sequence). The CDR3 extends over 11 amino acids. This CDR3 reads CAWSVLTEAFF. CDR3 DNA: TGTGCCTGGAGTGTACTGACTGAAGCTTTCTTT. Based on the CDR3 plus reference TRBV30 and TRBJ1-1, the full variable domain is SQTIHQWPATLVQPVGSPLSLECTVEGTSNPNLYWYRQAAGRGLQLLFYSVGIGQISSEVPQNLSASRPQDRQFILSSKKLLLSDSGFYLCAWSVLTEAFFGQGTRLTVV.

The chain recombines TRBV10-3 with TRBJ1-6; TRBD1 matches at 9 bases. Germline V gene sequence: CDR1 ENHRY, CDR2 SYGVKD. CDR3 length: 13 residues. With 9 bases clipped from V and 10 bases from J, the junction kept 7 bases outside the gene matches. The CDR3 DNA is TGTGCCATGCGGACAGGGGAAGCCTCACCCCTCCACTTT. It specifies CAMRTGEASPLHF.

This clone was seen a single time. This sequence joins TRBV7-2 and TRBJ2-4; possible D gene TRBD2, 6 bases. The germline V and J ends were trimmed by 0 bases and 3 bases, with 15 bases remaining between them. This CDR3 is built from 17 residues. Germline V gives CDR1 SGHTA, CDR2 FQGNSA. The CDR3 protein is CASSLAEGQALKNIQYF. The CDR3 DNA sequence: TGTGCCAGCAGCTTAGCGGAGGGGCAGGCCCTCAAAAACATTCAGTACTTC.

This clone has only one observation. This chain connects TRBV19 to TRBJ2-4, with 8 bases aligning to TRBD1. CDR3 length equals 14 residues. J was trimmed by 7 bases and V by 6 bases; bases with no gene match: 8. Per germline, CDR1 LNHDA and CDR2 SQIVND (reference sequence). CDR3 sequence: CASSPQGALNIQYF. The CDR3 DNA follows: TGTGCCAGTAGCCCTCAGGGGGCCTTGAACATTCAGTACTTC.

The chain uses TRBV5-1 and TRBJ2-1, with TRBD2 matching 9 bases. V shed 4 bases and J 2 bases; nucleotides not matched to a gene: 7. The CDR3 runs to 16 residues. Germline loops: CDR1 SGHRS, CDR2 YFSETQ. The CDR3 here is CASSVARLAAYNEQFF. Written as DNA, the CDR3 is TGCGCCAGCAGCGTAGCAAGACTAGCGGCCTACAATGAGCAGTTCTTC.

The rearrangement uses TRBV19 and TRBJ1-6; unclear D gene. Germline CDR1 LNHDA, CDR2 SQIVND (reference sequence). This CDR3 spans 10 amino acids. V lost 8 bases and J 8 bases, leaving 4 bases between the germline ends. The CDR3 region has the DNA TGTGCCAGTGGAGATTCACCCCTCCACTTT. The encoded protein is CASGDSPLHF. Looking up the rest from reference TRBV19 and TRBJ1-6 gives the full variable domain: DGGITQSPKYLFRKEGQNVTLSCEQNLNHDAMYWYRQDPGQGLRLIYYSQIVNDFQKGDIAEGYSVSREKKESFPLTVTSAQKNPTAFYLCASGDSPLHFGNGTRLTVT.

This clone was counted a single time. The V call is TRBV5-1, the J call TRBJ1-1; 9 nucleotides match TRBD1. The germline V gene has CDR1 SGHRS and CDR2 YFSETQ. The ends lost 7 bases at V and 5 bases at J; junction bases unmatched: 6. This CDR3 is 13 amino acids long. CDR3 amino acids: CASADRGITEAFF. The CDR3, as DNA: TGCGCCAGCGCAGACAGGGGGATTACTGAAGCTTTCTTT.

The rearrangement links TRBV4-2 to TRBJ2-1, with a weak D call TRBD2 (5 bases). Germline V gene lookup returns CDR1 LGHNA and CDR2 YNFKEQ. The V end lost 2 bases, the J end lost 1 base, and 12 bases lay between the germline ends. The CDR3 has 16 residues. The CDR3 DNA sequence: TGTGCCAGCAGCCAATCACTAGTGATTTCCTACAATGAGCAGTTCTTC. Residues: CASSQSLVISYNEQFF.

The CDR3 spells CASSERGTEAFF. For the CDR3, the DNA is TGTGCCAGCAGCGAAAGGGGCACTGAAGCTTTCTTT. The chain links TRBV6-6 to TRBJ1-1; TRBD1 might be the D (5 bases). Germline CDR1 is MNHNY and CDR2 is SVGAGI (reference sequence). The CDR3 is 12 amino acids. V was cut by 6 bases and J by 4 bases, with 9 bases left in between.

V usage is TRBV9 and J usage is TRBJ2-5, with TRBD1 identical over 8 bases. The trim removed 3 bases at V and 5 bases at J, leaving 6 bases unmatched. The V gene's germline CDR1 is SGDLS and CDR2 YYNGEE. The CDR3 is 14 residues long. CDR3 protein: CASSGPGGWETQYF. In nucleotides, the CDR3 is TGTGCCAGCAGCGGACCAGGGGGCTGGGAGACCCAGTACTTC.

V usage is TRBV7-2 and J usage is TRBJ2-7, with a possible D match to TRBD2 (6 bases). The V gene's germline CDR1 is SGHTA and CDR2 FQGNSA. Trimming took off 5 bases at V and 3 bases at J, with 17 bases between the two ends. The length of the CDR3 is 15 residues. The CDR3 reads CASSPRTTSIYEQYF. DNA of the CDR3: TGTGCCAGCAGCCCGAGGACTACCTCGATCTACGAGCAGTACTTC.

This rearrangement joins TRBV29-1 to TRBJ2-2, with a weak D call TRBD2 (6 bases). The germline V and J ends were trimmed by 6 bases and 2 bases, with 10 bases remaining between them. The CDR3 runs to 13 residues. The V gene's germline CDR1 is SQVTM and CDR2 ANQGSEA. The CDR3 region has the DNA TGCAGCGTGGCGGGGATTAACACCGGGGAGCTGTTTTTT. This sequence encodes CSVAGINTGELFF.

The V gene is TRBV15, the J gene TRBJ1-3, with 7 bases identical to TRBD1. The V gene's germline CDR1 is LNHNV and CDR2 YYDKDF (reference sequence). The trim removed 7 bases at V and 2 bases at J, leaving 11 bases unmatched. There are 16 residues in the CDR3. The DNA of the CDR3 is TGTGCCACCAAGCCGAAAGGGGACAGAACTGGAAACACCATATATTTT. It specifies CATKPKGDRTGNTIYF.

The chain carries TRBV9 and TRBJ1-5; D uncertain. Germline V gene sequence: CDR1 SGDLS, CDR2 YYNGEE. The CDR3 has 14 amino acids. Deletions cut 4 bases from V and 11 bases from J, with 19 bases between. As DNA, the CDR3 is TGTGCCAGCAGCCCCTCGGCGGATCCGGCGACCCAGCATTTT. Translating gives CASSPSADPATQHF.

This clone was observed a few times. The chain is built from TRBV11-2 and TRBJ2-5; 12 nucleotides agree with TRBD2. V lost 4 bases to trimming and J lost 4 bases; unmatched junction nucleotides: 7. The germline V gene encodes CDR1 SGHAT and CDR2 FQNNGV. The CDR3 sequence is 16 residues long. CDR3 sequence reads: CASSSRLAGERETQYF. The CDR3 DNA follows: TGTGCCAGCAGCTCCAGACTAGCGGGGGAACGAGAGACCCAGTACTTC.

The chain combines TRBV5-6 with TRBJ2-3; TRBD2 matches 16 bases. This CDR3 spans 19 amino acids. Per germline, CDR1 SGHDT and CDR2 YYEEEE. Unmatched junction bases numbered 11, after V lost 4 bases and J lost 3 bases. Written as DNA, the CDR3 is TGTGCCAGCAGCCCCATCCCGGGACTAGCGGGGGGGGTGACAGATACGCAGTATTTT. It yields the protein CASSPIPGLAGGVTDTQYF.

The chain combines TRBV19 with TRBJ1-2; no clear D gene. This CDR3 contains 16 residues. Trimming took 3 bases from V and 0 from J, leaving 14 bases between them. Germline V gene data show CDR1 as LNHDA and CDR2 as SQIVND (reference sequence). This chain's CDR3 is CASSMPGREANYGYTF. The CDR3 DNA sequence: TGTGCCAGTAGTATGCCTGGGAGGGAAGCTAACTATGGCTACACCTTC.

The chain uses TRBV7-2 and TRBJ2-3; 7 nucleotides line up with TRBD2. Germline assignment: CDR1 SGHTA and CDR2 FQGNSA. Germline trimming cut 1 base from V and 0 bases from J; bases unmatched to any gene: 4. The CDR3 covers 16 residues. Here the CDR3 reads CASSLGLAVSTDTQYF. The CDR3 DNA is TGTGCCAGCAGCTTAGGGCTAGCGGTTAGCACAGATACGCAGTATTTT.

The rearrangement joins TRBV7-2 to TRBJ2-4, with D maybe TRBD1 (5 bases). The CDR3 has 14 residues. With 5 bases removed from V and 1 base from J, the gap between germline ends came to 9 bases. Germline CDR1 SGHTA, CDR2 FQGNSA. The CDR3 DNA is TGTGCCAGCAGCGGGGCAGGGGCCAAAAACATTCAGTACTTC. It encodes CASSGAGAKNIQYF.

The genes are TRBV30 and TRBJ2-5; D not resolved. This CDR3 spans 12 amino acids. Trimming took 0 bases from V and 3 from J, leaving 5 bases between them. Germline lookup yields CDR1 GTSNPN and CDR2 SVGIG (reference sequence). The CDR3 region is CAWSVYKETQYF. The CDR3, as DNA: TGTGCCTGGAGTGTTTATAAAGAGACCCAGTACTTC.